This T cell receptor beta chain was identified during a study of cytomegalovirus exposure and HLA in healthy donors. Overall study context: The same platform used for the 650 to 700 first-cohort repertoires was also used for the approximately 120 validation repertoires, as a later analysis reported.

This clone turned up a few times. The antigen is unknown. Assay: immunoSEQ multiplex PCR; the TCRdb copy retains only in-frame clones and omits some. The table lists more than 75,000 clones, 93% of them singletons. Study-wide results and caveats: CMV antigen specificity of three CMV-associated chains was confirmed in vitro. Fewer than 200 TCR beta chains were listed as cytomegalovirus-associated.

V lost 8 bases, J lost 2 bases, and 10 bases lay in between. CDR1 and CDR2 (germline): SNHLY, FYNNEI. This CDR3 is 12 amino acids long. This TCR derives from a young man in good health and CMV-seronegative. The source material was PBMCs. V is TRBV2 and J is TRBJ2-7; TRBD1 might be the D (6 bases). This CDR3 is CASRDTTYEQYF. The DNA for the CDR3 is TGTGCCAGCCGGGACACGACCTACGAGCAGTACTTC.